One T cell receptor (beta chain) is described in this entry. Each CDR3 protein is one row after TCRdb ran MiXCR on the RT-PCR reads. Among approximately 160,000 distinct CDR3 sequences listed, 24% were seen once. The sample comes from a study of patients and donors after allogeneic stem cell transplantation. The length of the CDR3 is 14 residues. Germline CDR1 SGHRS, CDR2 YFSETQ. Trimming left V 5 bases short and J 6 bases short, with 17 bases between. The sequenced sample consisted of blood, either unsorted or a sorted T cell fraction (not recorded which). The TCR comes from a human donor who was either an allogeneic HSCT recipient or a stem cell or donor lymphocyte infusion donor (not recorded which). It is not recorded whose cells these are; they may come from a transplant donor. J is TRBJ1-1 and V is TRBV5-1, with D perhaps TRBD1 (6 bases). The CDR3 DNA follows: TGCGCCAGCAGAATGAACAGGGATCTATCTGAAGCTTTCTTT. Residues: CASRMNRDLSEAFF. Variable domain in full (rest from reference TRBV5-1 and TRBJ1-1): KAGVTQTPRYLIKTRGQQVTLSCSPISGHRSVSWYQQTPGQGLQFLFEYFSETQRNKGNFPGRFSGRQFSNSRSEMNVSTLELGDSALYLCASRMNRDLSEAFFGQGTRLTVV.